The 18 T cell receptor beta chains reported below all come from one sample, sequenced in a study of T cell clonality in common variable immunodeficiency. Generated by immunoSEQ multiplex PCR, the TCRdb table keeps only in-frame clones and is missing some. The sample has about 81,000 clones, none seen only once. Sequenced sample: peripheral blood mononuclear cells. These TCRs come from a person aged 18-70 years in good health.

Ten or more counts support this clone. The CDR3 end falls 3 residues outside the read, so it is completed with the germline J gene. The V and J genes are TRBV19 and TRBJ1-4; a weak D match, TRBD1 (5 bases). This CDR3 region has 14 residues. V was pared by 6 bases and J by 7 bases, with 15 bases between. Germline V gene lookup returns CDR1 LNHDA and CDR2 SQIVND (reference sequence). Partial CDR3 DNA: TGTGCCAGTAGAGCGTCACGGACATTTGAAAAA. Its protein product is CASRASRTFEK. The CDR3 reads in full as CASRASRTFEKLFF.

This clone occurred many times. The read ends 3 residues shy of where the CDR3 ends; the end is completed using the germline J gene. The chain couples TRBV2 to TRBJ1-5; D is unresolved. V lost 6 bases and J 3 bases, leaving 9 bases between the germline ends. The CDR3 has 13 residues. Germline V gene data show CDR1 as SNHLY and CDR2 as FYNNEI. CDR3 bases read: TGTGCCAGCAGAGCCGAAGACAATCAGCCC. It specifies CASRAEDNQP. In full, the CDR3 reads CASRAEDNQPQHF.

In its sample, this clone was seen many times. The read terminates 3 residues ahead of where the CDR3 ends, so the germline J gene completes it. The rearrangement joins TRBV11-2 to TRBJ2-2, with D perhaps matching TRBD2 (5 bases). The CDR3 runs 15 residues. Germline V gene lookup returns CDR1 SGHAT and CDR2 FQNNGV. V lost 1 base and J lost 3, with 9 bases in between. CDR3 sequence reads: CASSLGLADTGELFF. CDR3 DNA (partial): TGTGCCAGCAGCTTAGGGCTAGCCGACACCGGGGAG.

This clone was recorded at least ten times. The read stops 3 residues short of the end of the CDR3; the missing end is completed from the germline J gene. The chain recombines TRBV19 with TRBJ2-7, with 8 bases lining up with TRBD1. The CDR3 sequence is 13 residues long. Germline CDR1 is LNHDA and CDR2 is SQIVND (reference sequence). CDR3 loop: CVKSRDRLYEQYF. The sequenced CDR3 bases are TGTGTCAAAAGCCGGGACAGGCTTTACGAG.

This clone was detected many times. The CDR3 DNA, read in part, is TGTGCCAGCAGCCAAGACACCCCCGCAGCTAGCGGGAGAGGGAATGAG. Protein sequence: CASSQDTPAASGRGNE. The complete CDR3 protein is CASSQDTPAASGRGNEQFF. The chain employs TRBV3-1 (or the pseudogene TRBV3-2) and TRBJ2-1; 10 bases are shared with TRBD2. Coverage ceases 3 residues before the CDR3 finishes, and the germline J gene fills in the end. The CDR3 runs 19 residues. Unmatched junction bases numbered 15, after V lost 0 bases and J lost 7 bases. The germline V gene encodes CDR1 LGHDT and CDR2 YNNKEL (reference sequence).

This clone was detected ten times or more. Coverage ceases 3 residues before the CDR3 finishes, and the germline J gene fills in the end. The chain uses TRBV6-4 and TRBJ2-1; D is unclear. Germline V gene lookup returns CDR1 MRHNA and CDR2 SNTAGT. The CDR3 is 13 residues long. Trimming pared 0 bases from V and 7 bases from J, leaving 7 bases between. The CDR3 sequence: CASSDSQRNEQFF. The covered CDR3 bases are TGTGCCAGCAGTGACTCCCAAAGGAATGAG.

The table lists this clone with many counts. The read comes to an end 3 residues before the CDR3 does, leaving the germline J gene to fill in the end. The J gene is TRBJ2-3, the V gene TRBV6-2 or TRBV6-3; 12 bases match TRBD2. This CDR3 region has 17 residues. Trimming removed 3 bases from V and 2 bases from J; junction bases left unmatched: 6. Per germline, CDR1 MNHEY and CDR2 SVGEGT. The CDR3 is CASSYPGTSGFTDTQYF. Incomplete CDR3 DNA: TGTGCCAGCAGTTATCCCGGGACTAGCGGGTTCACAGATACG.

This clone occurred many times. The CDR3 spells CASSSLAGVTDTQYF. CDR3 bases read: TGCGCCAGCAGCTCCTTAGCGGGAGTCACAGATACG. The V and J genes are TRBV5-1 and TRBJ2-3; 9 positions agree with TRBD2. The read stops 3 residues short of the end of the CDR3; the missing end is completed from the germline J gene. J gave up 2 bases and V 3 bases, and 4 bases lay outside the gene matches. Germline V gene data show CDR1 as SGHRS and CDR2 as YFSETQ. There are 15 residues in the CDR3.

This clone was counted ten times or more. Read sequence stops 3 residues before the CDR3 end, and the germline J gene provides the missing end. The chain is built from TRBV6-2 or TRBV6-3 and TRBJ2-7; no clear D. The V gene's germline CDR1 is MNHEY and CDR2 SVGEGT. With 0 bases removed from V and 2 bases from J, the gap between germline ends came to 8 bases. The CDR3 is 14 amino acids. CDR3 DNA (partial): TGTGCCAGCAGTTACTCGGGCCGCACCTACGAG. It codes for CASSYSGRTYE. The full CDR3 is CASSYSGRTYEQYF.

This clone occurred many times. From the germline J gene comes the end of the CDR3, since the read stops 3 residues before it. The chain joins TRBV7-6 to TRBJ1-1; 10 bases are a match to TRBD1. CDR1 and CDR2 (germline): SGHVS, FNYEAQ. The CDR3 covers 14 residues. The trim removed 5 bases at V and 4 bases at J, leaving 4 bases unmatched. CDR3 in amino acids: CASSPDRGPTEAFF. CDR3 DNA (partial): TGTGCCAGCAGCCCAGACAGGGGGCCCACTGAA. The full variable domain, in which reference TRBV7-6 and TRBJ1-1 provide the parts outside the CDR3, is GAGVSQSPRYKVTKRGQDVALRCDPISGHVSLYWYRQALGQGPEFLTYFNYEAQQDKSGLPNDRFSAERPEGSISTLTIQRTEQRDSAMYRCASSPDRGPTEAFFGQGTRLTVV.

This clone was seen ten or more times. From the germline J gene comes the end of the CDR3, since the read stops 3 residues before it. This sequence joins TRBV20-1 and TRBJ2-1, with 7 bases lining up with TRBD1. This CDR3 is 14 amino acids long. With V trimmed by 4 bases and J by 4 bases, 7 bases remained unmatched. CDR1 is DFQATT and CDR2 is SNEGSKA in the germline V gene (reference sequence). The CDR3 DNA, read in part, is TGCAGTGCTACCCGACAGGGAAGTTACAATGAG. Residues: CSATRQGSYNE. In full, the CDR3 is CSATRQGSYNEQFF.

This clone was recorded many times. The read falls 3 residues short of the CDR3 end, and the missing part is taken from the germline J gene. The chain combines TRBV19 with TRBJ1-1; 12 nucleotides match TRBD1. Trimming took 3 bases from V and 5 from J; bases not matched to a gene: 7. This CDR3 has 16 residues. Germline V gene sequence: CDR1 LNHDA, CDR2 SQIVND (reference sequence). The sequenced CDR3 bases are TGTGCCAGTAGTATCGGGGACAGGGGGCGGGTGACTGAA. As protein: CASSIGDRGRVTE. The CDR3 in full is CASSIGDRGRVTEAFF.

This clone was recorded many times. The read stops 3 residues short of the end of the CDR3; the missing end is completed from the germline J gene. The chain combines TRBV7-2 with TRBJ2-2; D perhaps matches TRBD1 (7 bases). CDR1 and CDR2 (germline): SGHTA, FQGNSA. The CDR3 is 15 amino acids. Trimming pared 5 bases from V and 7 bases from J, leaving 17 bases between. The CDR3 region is CASSINQGGGGELFF. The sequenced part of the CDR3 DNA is TGTGCCAGCAGCATTAACCAGGGGGGAGGCGGGGAG.

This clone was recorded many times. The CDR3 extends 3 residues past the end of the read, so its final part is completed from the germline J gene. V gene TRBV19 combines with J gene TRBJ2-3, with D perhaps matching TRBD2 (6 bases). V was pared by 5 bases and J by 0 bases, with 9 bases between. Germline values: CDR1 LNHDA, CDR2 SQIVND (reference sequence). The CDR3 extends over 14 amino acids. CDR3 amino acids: CASSLGTSTDTQYF. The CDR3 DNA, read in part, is TGTGCCAGTAGTCTCGGGACTAGCACAGATACG. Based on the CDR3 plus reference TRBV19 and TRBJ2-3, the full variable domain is DGGITQSPKYLFRKEGQNVTLSCEQNLNHDAMYWYRQDPGQGLRLIYYSQIVNDFQKGDIAEGYSVSREKKESFPLTVTSAQKNPTAFYLCASSLGTSTDTQYFGPGTRLTVL.

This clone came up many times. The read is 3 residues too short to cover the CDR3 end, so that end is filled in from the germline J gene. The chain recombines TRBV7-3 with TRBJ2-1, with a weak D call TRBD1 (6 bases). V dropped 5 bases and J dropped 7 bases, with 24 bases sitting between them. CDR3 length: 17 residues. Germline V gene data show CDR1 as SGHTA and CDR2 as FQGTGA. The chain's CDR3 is CASSPQGRADGRNEQFF. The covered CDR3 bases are TGTGCCAGCAGCCCCCAGGGGAGAGCAGACGGTAGGAATGAG.

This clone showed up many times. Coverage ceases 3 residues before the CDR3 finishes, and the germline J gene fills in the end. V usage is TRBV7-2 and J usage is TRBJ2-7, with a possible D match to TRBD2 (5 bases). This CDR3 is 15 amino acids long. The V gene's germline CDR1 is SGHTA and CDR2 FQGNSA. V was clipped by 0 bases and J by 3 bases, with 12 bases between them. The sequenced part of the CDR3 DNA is TGTGCCAGCAGCTTAGCGGCTAGCAGCTACTACGAG. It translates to CASSLAASSYYE. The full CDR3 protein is CASSLAASSYYEQYF. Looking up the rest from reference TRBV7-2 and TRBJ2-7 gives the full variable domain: GAGVSQSPSNKVTEKGKDVELRCDPISGHTALYWYRQSLGQGLEFLIYFQGNSAPDKSGLPSDRFSAERTGGSVSTLTIQRTQQEDSAVYLCASSLAASSYYEQYFGPGTRLTVT.

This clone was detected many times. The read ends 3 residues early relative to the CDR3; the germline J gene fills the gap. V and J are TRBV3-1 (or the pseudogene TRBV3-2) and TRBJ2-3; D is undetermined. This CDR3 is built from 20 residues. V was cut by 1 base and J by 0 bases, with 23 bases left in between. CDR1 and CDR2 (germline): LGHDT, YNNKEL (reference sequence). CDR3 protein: CASSQVSRRPRGSSTDTQYF. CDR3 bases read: TGTGCCAGCAGCCAAGTATCTAGGCGGCCTAGAGGATCTAGCACAGATACG.

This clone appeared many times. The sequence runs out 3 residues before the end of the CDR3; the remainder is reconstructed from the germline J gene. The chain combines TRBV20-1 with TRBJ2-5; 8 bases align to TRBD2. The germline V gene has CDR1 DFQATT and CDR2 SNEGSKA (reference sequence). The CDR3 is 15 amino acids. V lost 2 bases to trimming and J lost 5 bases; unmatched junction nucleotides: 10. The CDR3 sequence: CSARKLAGTGETQYF. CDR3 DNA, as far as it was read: TGCAGTGCTAGAAAATTAGCGGGAACTGGGGAGACC.